Below are 21 T cell receptor beta chains sequenced from a single sample in a study of OX40 agonist ivuxolimab in advanced cancers. The method was immunoSEQ multiplex PCR; TCRdb's version includes in-frame clones alone and lacks a portion of them. The sample lists roughly 46,000 clones, roughly 88% occurring once. The specimen comprised CD4+ or CD8+ T cells sorted from blood, sampled in a trial of the OX40 agonist ivuxolimab. The receptors stem from an adult with an advanced solid tumor such as melanoma, head and neck, liver or kidney cancer.

The chain links TRBV4-1 to TRBJ2-7; D not certain. The V gene's germline CDR1 is MGHRA and CDR2 YSYEKL. Trimming pared 1 base from V and 4 bases from J, leaving 8 bases between. This CDR3 spans 13 amino acids. DNA of the CDR3: TGCGCCAGCAGCCAAGGGATACCTTACGAGCAGTACTTC. It yields the protein CASSQGIPYEQYF.

This rearrangement joins TRBV5-4 to TRBJ2-5, with no clear D. The assigned J gene may be wrong: the sequence end matches TRBJ2-7 better. The CDR3 extends over 14 amino acids. CDR1 and CDR2 (germline): SGHNT, YYREEE (reference sequence). DNA for the CDR3: TGTGCCAGCAGCTTGGTGGGGAAGGCCAACGAGCAGTACTTC. This codes for CASSLVGKANEQYF.

V usage is TRBV5-4 and J usage is TRBJ2-3; the D gene is possibly TRBD1 (5 bases). V was trimmed by 5 bases and J by 1 base, leaving 14 bases between them. This CDR3 contains 15 residues. In germline, CDR1 is SGHNT, CDR2 YYREEE (reference sequence). The CDR3 spells CASSSLRVGTDTQYF. The DNA for the CDR3 is TGTGCCAGCAGTTCCCTCAGGGTAGGCACAGATACGCAGTATTTT. Full variable domain (remainder filled in from reference TRBV5-4 and TRBJ2-3): ETGVTQSPTHLIKTRGQQVTLRCSSQSGHNTVSWYQQALGQGPQFIFQYYREEENGRGNFPPRFSGLQFPNYSSELNVNALELDDSALYLCASSSLRVGTDTQYFGPGTRLTVL.

V is TRBV18 and J is TRBJ2-3, with 10 bases fitting TRBD2. J gave up 4 bases and V 5 bases, and 9 bases lay outside the gene matches. The CDR3 is made up of 16 amino acids. Germline loops: CDR1 KGHSH, CDR2 LQKENI. The CDR3 nucleotides read TGTGCCAGCTCAGTAACGCTAGCGGGAGTGGCAGATACGCAGTATTTT. Translation gives CASSVTLAGVADTQYF.

The chain employs TRBV7-2 and TRBJ2-7; 8 bases line up with TRBD1. The CDR3 contains 15 residues. Trimming cost V 3 bases and J 7 bases; bases outside gene matches: 11. Germline values: CDR1 SGHTA, CDR2 FQGNSA. The CDR3 loop reads CASSLRIQGAGEQYF. CDR3 nucleotides: TGTGCCAGCAGCTTGAGGATTCAGGGGGCGGGGGAGCAGTACTTC.

J is TRBJ2-6 and V is TRBV28; D is tentatively TRBD1 or TRBD2 (5 bases each). The CDR3 totals 14 residues. The germline gives CDR1 MDHEN, CDR2 SYDVKM. The ends were cut back, 5 bases at V and 4 bases at J, with 9 bases in the middle. CDR3: CASSPGRGANVLTF. The DNA of the CDR3 is TGTGCCAGCAGTCCAGGGAGAGGGGCCAACGTCCTGACTTTC.

This clone was observed once. The CDR3 DNA reads TGTGCCAGCAGCTCTCCGGGGGGCGAGACCACTGAAGCTTTCTTT. Amino acid sequence: CASSSPGGETTEAFF. The chain has TRBV28 and TRBJ1-1; D might be TRBD1 (6 bases). V was pared by 6 bases and J by 4 bases, with 18 bases between. The CDR3 has 15 residues. Germline V lookup: CDR1 MDHEN, CDR2 SYDVKM.

This clone was counted between two and nine times. The CDR3 is CASSSPGTSLTGELFF. CDR3 sequence (DNA): TGTGCCAGCAGTTCCCCCGGGACGTCCCTCACCGGGGAGCTGTTTTTT. V usage is TRBV28 and J usage is TRBJ2-2; D may match TRBD1 or TRBD2 (5 bases each). The germline CDR1 and CDR2 sequences are MDHEN and SYDVKM. The CDR3 length is 16 residues. V was trimmed by 4 bases and J by 4 bases, leaving 16 bases between them.

This chain uses TRBV11-2 with TRBJ1-3; D is unresolved. Germline assignment: CDR1 SGHAT and CDR2 FQNNGV. Trimming removed 6 bases from V and 4 bases from J, with 13 bases in between. The CDR3 totals 14 residues. The CDR3: CASSFSEGGNTIYF. In DNA, the CDR3 is TGTGCCAGCAGTTTCAGTGAAGGGGGAAACACCATATATTTT.

CDR3 residues: CASSLAMGTDTQYF. CDR3 in DNA: TGCGCCAGCAGCTTGGCCATGGGGACAGATACGCAGTATTTT. This chain uses TRBV5-1 with TRBJ2-3; D ambiguous. This CDR3 is 14 amino acids long. CDR1 and CDR2 from the germline V gene are SGHRS and YFSETQ. V lost 0 bases, J lost 3 bases, and 8 bases lay in between. Looking up the rest from reference TRBV5-1 and TRBJ2-3 gives the full variable domain: KAGVTQTPRYLIKTRGQQVTLSCSPISGHRSVSWYQQTPGQGLQFLFEYFSETQRNKGNFPGRFSGRQFSNSRSEMNVSTLELGDSALYLCASSLAMGTDTQYFGPGTRLTVL.

The gene calls are TRBV4-2 and TRBJ2-1; D not resolved. The CDR3 contains 15 residues. Between the trimmed V and J ends, which lost 1 base and 0 bases, there was a span of 7 bases. The germline V gene encodes CDR1 LGHNA and CDR2 YNFKEQ. The CDR3 reads CASSQAASSYNEQFF. CDR3 coding DNA: TGTGCCAGCAGCCAAGCGGCGAGCTCCTACAATGAGCAGTTCTTC.

The V and J genes are TRBV11-3 and TRBJ2-4, with 11 bases that match TRBD2. The CDR3 totals 15 residues. Losses at the gene ends were 5 bases for V and 6 bases for J; bases not matched to a gene: 6. Per germline, CDR1 SGHNT and CDR2 YENEEA. CDR3 DNA sequence: TGTGCCAGCAGCCCTAGCGGGAGGAGGAGAAACATTCAGTACTTC. It yields the protein CASSPSGRRRNIQYF.

The chain has TRBV28 and TRBJ2-7; weak D call: TRBD2 (6 bases). Trimming removed 2 bases from V and 2 bases from J, with 7 bases in between. Germline V CDR1 and CDR2: MDHEN, SYDVKM. This CDR3 spans 13 amino acids. The CDR3 loop reads CASSLPGAYEQYF. As DNA, the CDR3 is TGTGCCAGCAGTTTACCGGGAGCCTACGAGCAGTACTTC.

J is TRBJ1-3 and V is TRBV11-2; D gene ambiguous. Germline V gene sequence: CDR1 SGHAT, CDR2 FQNNGV. Trimming took off 2 bases at V and 0 bases at J, with 5 bases between the two ends. CDR3 length equals 14 residues. This chain's CDR3 is CASSLSSSGNTIYF. The CDR3 DNA is TGTGCCAGCAGCTTATCAAGCTCTGGAAACACCATATATTTT.

The V call is TRBV28, the J call TRBJ1-5, with D perhaps TRBD1 (6 bases). V was shortened by 5 bases and J by 2 bases, with 13 bases between the two germline ends. The CDR3 is 15 residues long. Germline-derived CDR1 and CDR2 are MDHEN and SYDVKM. The CDR3 here is CASSQWGARNQPQHF. The CDR3 DNA reads TGTGCCAGCAGTCAATGGGGGGCCCGCAATCAGCCCCAGCATTTT.

The V gene is TRBV5-1, the J gene TRBJ1-3; weak D call: TRBD1 (5 bases). In germline, CDR1 is SGHRS, CDR2 YFSETQ. Trimming removed 3 bases at V and 3 bases at J, with 7 bases between. The CDR3 has 13 amino acids. DNA for the CDR3: TGCGCCAGCAGCTACGGGGGTGGAAACACCATATATTTT. Amino acids: CASSYGGGNTIYF.

The J gene is TRBJ2-2, the V gene TRBV15; D unresolved. V shed 0 bases and J shed 3 bases, with 8 bases lying between them. Germline-derived CDR1 and CDR2 are LNHNV and YYDKDF (reference sequence). The CDR3 runs to 15 residues. CDR3: CATSRDLGDTGELFF. The CDR3 bases are TGTGCCACCAGCAGAGATCTGGGCGACACCGGGGAGCTGTTTTTT.

The chain recombines TRBV28 with TRBJ1-2; 9 bases map to TRBD1. The CDR3 runs 14 residues. V lost 6 bases and J lost 4; bases outside the gene matches: 6. CDR1 MDHEN and CDR2 SYDVKM come from the germline V gene. The DNA of the CDR3 is TGTGCCAGCAGGGGACAGGGTCGGAGCTATGGCTACACCTTC. Protein product: CASRGQGRSYGYTF.

The CDR3 sequence is CASRQGLGEQYF. Here the CDR3 DNA reads TGTGCCAGCAGACAGGGATTGGGCGAGCAGTACTTC. The chain recombines TRBV2 with TRBJ2-7, with a tentative D call TRBD1 (6 bases). V was pared by 6 bases and J by 6 bases, with 12 bases between. Per the germline V gene, CDR1 is SNHLY and CDR2 is FYNNEI. The CDR3 sequence is 12 residues long.

The chain joins TRBV2 to TRBJ1-4, with D unclear. V lost 6 bases and J 8 bases, leaving 16 bases between the germline ends. The CDR3 has 14 amino acids. Per germline, CDR1 SNHLY and CDR2 FYNNEI. The CDR3 DNA sequence: TGTGCCAGCAGGAAAGGCAGGAGGGAAGAAAAACTGTTTTTT. This gives the protein CASRKGRREEKLFF.

The chain recombines TRBV5-6 with TRBJ2-7, with D unclear. Trimming shortened V by 4 bases and J by 0 bases, and 14 bases separated the two germline ends. This CDR3 comprises 15 residues. Germline CDR1 SGHDT, CDR2 YYEEEE. The CDR3: CASSLGPLSSYEQYF. The CDR3, as DNA: TGTGCCAGCAGCCTAGGACCCCTGAGCTCCTACGAGCAGTACTTC. Looking up the rest from reference TRBV5-6 and TRBJ2-7 gives the full variable domain: DAGVTQSPTHLIKTRGQQVTLRCSPKSGHDTVSWYQQALGQGPQFIFQYYEEEERQRGNFPDRFSGHQFPNYSSELNVNALLLGDSALYLCASSLGPLSSYEQYFGPGTRLTVT.